These 18 T cell receptor beta chains share one sample of origin, sequenced in a study of T cells in Graves' hyperthyroidism and ophthalmopathy. Amplification targeted TCR beta CDR3 regions from RNA transcripts. The HTBI primer set drove a first-round RT-PCR of the TCR CDR3. TCRdb independently ran MiXCR on the multiplex PCR reads; one entry per CDR3 protein. Of roughly 56,000 distinct CDR3 sequences detected, around half appear once; the ten largest clones hold around an eighth. Material: blood. The origin of the receptors is a woman aged 25 to 39 with Graves' ophthalmopathy.

This clonotype came up many times. In DNA form, the CDR3 reads TGCAGTGCTAGTCTTAGCGGGAGCCCGAGGAATGAGCAGTTCTTC. Its protein product is CSASLSGSPRNEQFF. The V gene is TRBV20-1, the J gene TRBJ2-1, with 9 bases aligning to TRBD2. Germline loops: CDR1 DFQATT, CDR2 SNEGSKA (reference sequence). V dropped 3 bases and J dropped 7; count of bases not matched to a gene: 10. The CDR3 is 15 amino acids.

In this sample, this clonotype turned up many times. CDR3 protein: CASSWLRDGDNQPQHF. The CDR3 region has the DNA TGTGCCAGCAGCTGGCTCCGGGACGGAGACAATCAGCCCCAGCATTTT. The rearrangement uses TRBV11-1 and TRBJ1-5, with a tentative D call TRBD1 (5 bases). This CDR3 is built from 16 residues. Trimming took off 4 bases at V and 3 bases at J, with 16 bases between the two ends. From germline, CDR1 is SGHAT and CDR2 FQDESV (reference sequence).

This clonotype was observed many times. The V call is TRBV4-2, the J call TRBJ2-1; 13 bases agree with TRBD2. In germline, CDR1 is LGHNA, CDR2 YNFKEQ. With 4 bases clipped from V and 6 bases from J, the junction kept 6 bases outside the gene matches. There are 16 residues in the CDR3. Written as DNA, the CDR3 is TGTGCCAGCAGCCTTGGACTAGCGGGAGTAGTCAATGAGCAGTTCTTC. This translates into CASSLGLAGVVNEQFF.

This clonotype occurred many times. The gene calls are TRBV7-9 and TRBJ2-7, with a tentative D call TRBD2 (5 bases). The V end lost 5 bases, the J end lost 3 bases, and 17 bases lay between the germline ends. The CDR3 totals 15 residues. Germline-derived CDR1 and CDR2 are SEHNR and FQNEAQ (reference sequence). The CDR3 DNA is TGTGCCAGCAGCCATACGGGAATCAGCGGCTACGAGCAGTACTTC. This translates into CASSHTGISGYEQYF.

This clonotype was picked up many times. This chain uses TRBV6-4 with TRBJ2-3; 7 bases line up with TRBD2. The V gene end was trimmed by 2 bases and the J gene end by 3 bases; junction bases not matched to a gene: 5. The CDR3 is 15 residues long. Germline V gene sequence: CDR1 MRHNA, CDR2 SNTAGT. This chain's CDR3 is CASSDGGSETDTQYF. The CDR3, as DNA: TGTGCCAGCAGTGACGGCGGGAGTGAGACAGATACGCAGTATTTT.

The V and J genes are TRBV12-3 or TRBV12-4 and TRBJ2-7, with D possibly being TRBD1 (6 bases). The CDR3 spans 16 residues. The V end was cut by 3 bases, the J end by 2 bases, with 17 bases between. The CDR3 sequence: CASSLTHRDMTYEQYF. The CDR3 DNA reads TGTGCCAGCAGTTTGACCCATCGGGACATGACCTACGAGCAGTACTTC.

This clonotype was picked up many times. V gene TRBV29-1 combines with J gene TRBJ1-1; D gene unclear. CDR1 is SQVTM, CDR2 ANQGSEA, per germline. The CDR3 is 13 amino acids. Trimming took off 7 bases at V and 1 base at J, with 13 bases between the two ends. In DNA form, the CDR3 reads TGCAGCGCACGACCGGACGGGAACACTGAAGCTTTCTTT. It encodes CSARPDGNTEAFF.

A remark on this clonotype: Since no conserved phenylalanine or tryptophan closes the CDR3, a read error is the likely cause. The rearrangement joins TRBV7-3 to TRBJ2-4; TRBD1 agrees at 10 bases. Germline V lookup: CDR1 SGHTA, CDR2 FQGTGA. This CDR3 has 13 residues. This CDR3 reads CGSSLTGGDIQYC. CDR3 DNA sequence: TGTGGCAGCAGCTTGACAGGGGGCGACATTCAGTACTGC.

This clonotype was observed many times. This rearrangement joins TRBV6-5 to TRBJ1-1, with D uncertain. This CDR3 region has 11 residues. Trimming left V 6 bases short and J 5 bases short, with 7 bases between. Germline V gives CDR1 MNHEY, CDR2 SVGAGI. The chain's CDR3 is CASRVRTEAFF. The CDR3 region has the DNA TGTGCCAGCAGGGTGAGAACTGAAGCTTTCTTT.

The chain carries TRBV10-3 and TRBJ2-7, with TRBD2 matching over 9 bases. The V gene end was trimmed by 2 bases and the J gene end by 6 bases; junction bases not matched to a gene: 8. The CDR3 runs 15 residues. The germline V gene has CDR1 ENHRY and CDR2 SYGVKD. DNA of the CDR3: TGTGCCATCAGTGAGGTAGCGGGAGAAGGTGGCGAGCAGTACTTC. Amino acid sequence: CAISEVAGEGGEQYF.

The chain employs TRBV4-2 and TRBJ1-2; maybe TRBD1 (5 bases). The length of the CDR3 is 13 residues. Germline CDR1 is LGHNA and CDR2 is YNFKEQ. V lost 3 bases, J lost 7 bases, and 12 bases lay in between. The CDR3 bases are TGTGCCAGCAGCCATGGACGGGGCGGTGGCTACACCTTC. Translated, it gives CASSHGRGGGYTF.

J is TRBJ2-1 and V is TRBV20-1; 10 bases agree with TRBD1. The CDR3 spans 12 residues. V shed 8 bases, J shed 12 bases, and the junction held 10 bases outside the gene matches. CDR1 is DFQATT and CDR2 is SNEGSKA in the germline V gene (reference sequence). The CDR3 spells CSSRRRDRGQFF. The CDR3, as DNA: TGCAGTAGCAGAAGAAGGGACAGGGGGCAGTTCTTC.

This sequence joins TRBV28 and TRBJ2-5, with D possibly being TRBD1 or TRBD2 (6 bases each). Germline V CDR1 and CDR2: MDHEN, SYDVKM. There are 14 residues in the CDR3. V lost 8 bases and J lost 9, with 22 bases in between. The CDR3 spells CASRETGLWEAQYF. CDR3 DNA: TGTGCCAGCCGAGAAACAGGGTTGTGGGAGGCCCAGTACTTC. Based on the CDR3 plus reference TRBV28 and TRBJ2-5, the full variable domain is DVKVTQSSRYLVKRTGEKVFLECVQDMDHENMFWYRQDPGLGLRLIYFSYDVKMKEKGDIPEGYSVSREKKERFSLILESASTNQTSMYLCASRETGLWEAQYFGPGTRLLVL.

This clonotype was counted at least ten times. This chain links TRBV14 with TRBJ2-7; D is undetermined. This CDR3 region has 14 residues. Between the trimmed V and J ends, which lost 1 base and 7 bases, there was a span of 14 bases. Germline values: CDR1 SGHDN, CDR2 FVKESK. The CDR3, as DNA: TGTGCCAGCAGCCAAGGCGGCAGTCTTTGGGAGCAGTACTTC. Translated, it gives CASSQGGSLWEQYF.

The V and J genes are TRBV12-3 or TRBV12-4 and TRBJ1-5; 9 nucleotides line up with TRBD1. V dropped 2 bases and J dropped 1; count of bases not matched to a gene: 3. This CDR3 is built from 16 residues. CDR3 bases: TGTGCCAGCAGTTTAACAGGGACAGGGAGCAATCAGCCCCAGCATTTT. Residues: CASSLTGTGSNQPQHF.

The chain employs TRBV9 and TRBJ1-6; possibly TRBD1 for D (6 bases). Germline CDR1 SGDLS, CDR2 YYNGEE. The CDR3 covers 15 residues. V gave up 1 base and J gave up 11 bases, with 16 bases separating them. Written as DNA, the CDR3 is TGTGCCAGCAGCGTAACCAGCAGGGGTGAGGCACCCCTCCACTTT. Translating it yields CASSVTSRGEAPLHF.

Regarding this clonotype: It may be a read error: a sequence one base away is much more abundant. Since the CDR3 does not end with the conserved phenylalanine or tryptophan, this likely comes from a read error. The chain carries TRBV6-2 or TRBV6-3 and TRBJ2-5, with 8 bases aligning to TRBD2. The CDR3 totals 12 residues. Germline V gives CDR1 MNHEY, CDR2 SVGEGT. V dropped 8 bases and J dropped 7; count of bases not matched to a gene: 6. CDR3: CASSPGGGTQYS. For the CDR3, the DNA is TGTGCCAGCTCCCCGGGAGGGGGGACCCAGTACTCC.

This clonotype was seen repeatedly, ten times or more. The J gene is TRBJ2-1, the V gene TRBV12-3 or TRBV12-4; the D gene is possibly TRBD2 (5 bases). The V end was cut by 4 bases, the J end by 3 bases, with 10 bases between. The length of the CDR3 is 14 residues. In DNA form, the CDR3 reads TGTGCCAGCAGTTCCGCTAGCTACTACAATGAGCAGTTCTTC. This translates into CASSSASYYNEQFF.